The clone carrying this T cell receptor beta chain was counted ten times or more. The antigen remains unidentified. The record originates from a study of T cells in Graves' hyperthyroidism and ophthalmopathy. About the research overall: Pretreatment peripheral blood was obtained at initial diagnosis. Study-wide findings and caveats: Blood also contained most expanded thyroid clonotypes above 0.001.

Losses at the gene ends were 3 bases for V and 4 bases for J; bases not matched to a gene: 11. Germline V gene lookup returns CDR1 MGHDK and CDR2 SYGVNS. There are 17 residues in the CDR3. Around 10 ml fresh peripheral blood yielded the PBMCs. Amplification targeted TCR beta CDR3 regions from RNA transcripts. The HTBI primer set drove a first-round RT-PCR of the TCR CDR3. TCRdb re-analysed the multiplex PCR reads in MiXCR, keeping a single row per CDR3 protein. Seen here are more than 300,000 distinct CDR3 sequences, about a sixth observed once, and the top ten hold approximately 33%. Sequencing was carried out using blood. This TCR was sampled from a woman under 40 with Graves' hyperthyroidism that later progressed to Graves' ophthalmopathy. This chain connects TRBV25-1 to TRBJ1-4; 7 bases match TRBD1. The DNA for the CDR3 is TGTGCCAGCAGTGACAGGGGGAAGGTCAGCGGTAATGAAAAACTGTTTTTT. Protein: CASSDRGKVSGNEKLFF.